The next 18 T cell receptor beta chains were all read from a single sample in a study of Graves' ophthalmopathy and Graves' hyperthyroidism. RNA transcripts served as template for amplifying TCR beta CDR3 sequences. A first-round RT-PCR used HTBI primers, followed by a second-round multiplex PCR. Each CDR3 protein gets one entry after TCRdb re-called the multiplex PCR reads with MiXCR. The sample lists about 210,000 distinct CDR3 sequences; less than 30% were seen once. The specimen sequenced was peripheral blood. These receptors were obtained from a man aged 50 to 59 with Graves' ophthalmopathy.

This clonotype has a count of ten or more. V and J are TRBV28 and TRBJ2-5; D is undetermined. The CDR3 has 10 amino acids. The germline gives CDR1 MDHEN, CDR2 SYDVKM. V lost 7 bases, J lost 4 bases, and 4 bases lay in between. The CDR3 region is CASKRETQYF. CDR3 nucleotides: TGTGCCAGCAAACGAGAGACCCAGTACTTC.

This clonotype was detected many times. The CDR3 region is CSVEEGRAPETQYF. CDR3 coding DNA: TGCAGCGTTGAAGAGGGTAGGGCTCCGGAGACCCAGTACTTC. The J gene is TRBJ2-5, the V gene TRBV29-1; D is unresolved. This CDR3 has 14 amino acids. Germline CDR1 reads SQVTM; CDR2 reads ANQGSEA. V dropped 0 bases and J dropped 5 bases, with 13 bases sitting between them.

The V call is TRBV18, the J call TRBJ2-7; 9 nucleotides agree with TRBD1. Trimming took 3 bases from V and 4 from J; bases not matched to a gene: 10. This CDR3 is built from 16 residues. Per the germline V gene, CDR1 is KGHSH and CDR2 is LQKENI. The CDR3 is CASSPGPGTGLYEQYF. DNA for the CDR3: TGTGCCAGCTCACCCGGTCCGGGGACAGGGTTATACGAGCAGTACTTC.

There are many counts of this clonotype. V usage is TRBV4-3 and J usage is TRBJ2-2; D gene ambiguous. The CDR3 covers 17 residues. V lost 0 bases and J lost 4, with 15 bases in between. The germline V gene encodes CDR1 LGHNA and CDR2 YSLEER. CDR3 bases: TGCGCCAGCAGCCAAGATCTGGTCCCAAGGAGCACCGGGGAGCTGTTTTTT. Encoded protein: CASSQDLVPRSTGELFF.

V is TRBV12-3 or TRBV12-4 and J is TRBJ1-1, with 8 bases identical to TRBD1. The trim removed 1 base at V and 3 bases at J, leaving 1 base unmatched. This CDR3 has 14 residues. Written as DNA, the CDR3 is TGTGCCAGCAGTTTAGGGGACAGGCACACTGAAGCTTTCTTT. Protein product: CASSLGDRHTEAFF.

The chain combines TRBV12-3 or TRBV12-4 with TRBJ1-1; 7 nucleotides align to TRBD1. The CDR3 totals 14 residues. Trimming at V came to 5 bases and at J to 5 bases, leaving 8 bases not matched to a gene. The CDR3: CASSLQGEGTEAFF. The CDR3 coding sequence is TGTGCCAGCAGTCTCCAGGGGGAGGGTACTGAAGCTTTCTTT.

This clonotype was picked up many times. The chain is built from TRBV6-1 and TRBJ2-7; TRBD1 is a possible D gene (6 bases). The CDR3 is 14 residues long. CDR1 MNHNS and CDR2 SASEGT come from the germline V gene. Trimming took off 8 bases at V and 4 bases at J, with 18 bases between the two ends. The CDR3 DNA follows: TGTGCCAGCTCGACAGGACCGTCTATTTACGAGCAGTACTTC. It is translated as CASSTGPSIYEQYF.

In DNA, the CDR3 is TGTGCCAGCAGTGAATGGGGCCAAAATCAGCCCCAGCATTTT. Protein product: CASSEWGQNQPQHF. The rearrangement links TRBV6-1 to TRBJ1-5; tentative D call: TRBD1 (5 bases). This CDR3 has 14 residues. Trimming pared 2 bases from V and 4 bases from J, leaving 9 bases between. Germline assignment: CDR1 MNHNS and CDR2 SASEGT.

The chain recombines TRBV28 with TRBJ1-1; no clear D. The CDR3 spans 13 residues. V lost 7 bases to trimming and J lost 10 bases, with 19 bases between them. CDR1 MDHEN and CDR2 SYDVKM come from the germline V gene. CDR3 nucleotides: TGTGCCAGCACTAACAGCGAATTCACGGGAGCTTTCTTT. This codes for CASTNSEFTGAFF.

This clonotype was picked up one time. The rearrangement joins TRBV12-3 or TRBV12-4 to TRBJ2-7; D is undetermined. This CDR3 contains 16 residues. V lost 7 bases and J 1 base, leaving 20 bases between the germline ends. As DNA, the CDR3 is TGTGCCAGCATTCGATCTGAGAACCTCAGATCCTACGAGCAGTACTTC. This gives the protein CASIRSENLRSYEQYF.

This clonotype was seen a few times. The rearrangement links TRBV6-5 to TRBJ1-5, with D hard to call. V lost 3 bases and J lost 1, with 7 bases in between. This CDR3 is built from 14 residues. Germline loops: CDR1 MNHEY, CDR2 SVGAGI. CDR3 in amino acids: CASSYGQSNQPQHF. The DNA of the CDR3 is TGTGCCAGCAGTTATGGGCAGAGCAATCAGCCCCAGCATTTT.

This clonotype was observed at least ten times. The J gene is TRBJ1-1, the V gene TRBV12-3 or TRBV12-4, with TRBD1 as a possible D gene (5 bases). The CDR3 length is 14 residues. Deletions cut 1 base from V and 5 bases from J, with 11 bases between. In nucleotides, the CDR3 is TGTGCCAGCAGTTTAGGGTTCAAGGGGACTGAAGCTTTCTTT. Its translation is CASSLGFKGTEAFF.

This clonotype was counted many times. The CDR3 loop reads CASSSTLGQGSYEQYF. In DNA form, the CDR3 reads TGTGCCAGCAGCTCAACTCTGGGACAGGGCTCCTACGAGCAGTACTTC. V usage is TRBV7-9 and J usage is TRBJ2-7, with 9 nucleotides matching TRBD1. Germline V gives CDR1 SEHNR, CDR2 FQNEAQ (reference sequence). The CDR3 loop spans 16 amino acids. V was pared by 4 bases and J by 0 bases, with 7 bases of the junction left unmatched.

This clonotype was seen ten or more times. V and J are TRBV28 and TRBJ2-5, with D possibly being TRBD1 (5 bases). V lost 5 bases and J lost 7, with 20 bases in between. The CDR3 is 15 residues long. Germline V CDR1 and CDR2: MDHEN, SYDVKM. The CDR3 sequence is CASSIRAPLQGTQYF. CDR3 in DNA: TGTGCCAGCAGTATCCGGGCCCCACTGCAGGGGACCCAGTACTTC.

This clonotype was recorded at least ten times. This chain links TRBV28 with TRBJ2-7, with a weak D call TRBD1 (6 bases). The CDR3 extends over 14 amino acids. Trimming shortened V by 6 bases and J by 1 base, and 13 bases separated the two germline ends. CDR1 MDHEN and CDR2 SYDVKM come from the germline V gene. CDR3 DNA sequence: TGTGCCAGCAGCTTCAGGACAGCATCCTACGAGCAGTACTTC. It yields the protein CASSFRTASYEQYF.

A single count supports this clonotype. The V gene is TRBV28, the J gene TRBJ1-5, with D perhaps matching TRBD1 (6 bases). The length of the CDR3 is 15 residues. The germline V and J ends were trimmed by 6 bases and 5 bases, with 17 bases remaining between them. The germline gives CDR1 MDHEN, CDR2 SYDVKM. CDR3 bases: TGTGCCAGCAGCCCTGAAACAGGGTATGATCAGCCCCAGCATTTT. Translating it yields CASSPETGYDQPQHF.

This clonotype was recorded many times. This chain uses TRBV19 with TRBJ2-7; 7 nucleotides agree with TRBD1. The CDR3 spans 15 residues. The germline V gene encodes CDR1 LNHDA and CDR2 SQIVND (reference sequence). With 2 bases clipped from V and 2 bases from J, the junction kept 6 bases outside the gene matches. In nucleotides, the CDR3 is TGTGCCAGTAGTATACGGGACAGCGATACCTACGAGCAGTACTTC. It specifies CASSIRDSDTYEQYF.

Only one count was recorded for this clonotype. The chain couples TRBV12-3 or TRBV12-4 to TRBJ1-1, with no clear D. V was trimmed by 3 bases and J by 4 bases, leaving 6 bases between them. CDR3 length: 12 amino acids. The CDR3 nucleotides read TGTGCCAGCAGTTTCCGGGTCACTGAAGCTTTCTTT. Its translation: CASSFRVTEAFF.